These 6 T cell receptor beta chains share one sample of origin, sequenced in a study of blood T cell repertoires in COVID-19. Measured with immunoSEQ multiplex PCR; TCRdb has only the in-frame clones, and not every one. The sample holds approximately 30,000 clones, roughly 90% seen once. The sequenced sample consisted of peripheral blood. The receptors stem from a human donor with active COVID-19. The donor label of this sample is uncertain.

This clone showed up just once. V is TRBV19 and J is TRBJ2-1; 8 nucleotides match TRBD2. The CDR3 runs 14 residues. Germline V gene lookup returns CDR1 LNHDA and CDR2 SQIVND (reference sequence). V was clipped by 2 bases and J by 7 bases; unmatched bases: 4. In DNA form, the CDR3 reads TGTGCCAGTAGTATAATAGCGGGACCTAATGAGCAGTTCTTC. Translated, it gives CASSIIAGPNEQFF.

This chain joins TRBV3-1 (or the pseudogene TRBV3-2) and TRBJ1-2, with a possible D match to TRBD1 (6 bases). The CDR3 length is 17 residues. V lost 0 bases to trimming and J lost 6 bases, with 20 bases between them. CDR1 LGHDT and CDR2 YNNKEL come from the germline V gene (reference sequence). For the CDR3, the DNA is TGTGCCAGCAGCCAAGATACACTTTCGGGGGGCTGGGATGGCTACACCTTC. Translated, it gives CASSQDTLSGGWDGYTF.

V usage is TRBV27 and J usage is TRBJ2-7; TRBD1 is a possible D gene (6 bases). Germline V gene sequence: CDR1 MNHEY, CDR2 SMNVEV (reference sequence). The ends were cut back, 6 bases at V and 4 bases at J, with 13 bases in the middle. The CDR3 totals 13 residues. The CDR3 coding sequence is TGTGCCAGCAGGTCAGGGGACGATTACGAGCAGTACTTC. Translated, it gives CASRSGDDYEQYF.

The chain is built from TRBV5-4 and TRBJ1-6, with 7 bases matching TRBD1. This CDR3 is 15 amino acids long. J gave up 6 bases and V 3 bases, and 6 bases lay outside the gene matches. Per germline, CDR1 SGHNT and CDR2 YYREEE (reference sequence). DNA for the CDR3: TGTGCCAGCAGCTCCGGGACAGTCAGTAATTCACCCCTCCACTTT. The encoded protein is CASSSGTVSNSPLHF.

The CDR3 DNA reads TGTGCCAGCAGCCAAGAACCACAGGGGCCCAATACTTACTATGGCTACACCTTC. Its protein product is CASSQEPQGPNTYYGYTF. The chain combines TRBV3-1 (or the pseudogene TRBV3-2) with TRBJ1-2, with 7 bases identical to TRBD1. Germline-derived CDR1 and CDR2 are LGHDT and YNNKEL (reference sequence). This CDR3 has 18 residues. Losses at the gene ends were 0 bases for V and 3 bases for J; bases not matched to a gene: 13.

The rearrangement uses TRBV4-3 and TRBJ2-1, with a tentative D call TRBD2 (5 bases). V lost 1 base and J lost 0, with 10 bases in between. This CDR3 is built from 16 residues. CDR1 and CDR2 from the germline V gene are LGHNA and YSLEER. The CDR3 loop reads CASSQGTYSSYNEQFF. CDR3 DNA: TGCGCCAGCAGCCAAGGGACTTACAGCTCCTACAATGAGCAGTTCTTC.